The rows below give T cell receptor beta chains drawn from one sample of a study of T cells after yellow fever vaccination. TCRdb re-called the 5' RACE reads through MiXCR, storing one row per CDR3 protein. The sample carries approximately 150,000 distinct CDR3 sequences, approximately 6.2% recorded once. The source material was CD4+ T cells sorted from PBMCs, sampled on the day of the first yellow fever vaccination. The receptors stem from a man aged 18 to 35 who received the YFV17D yellow fever vaccine. Each CDR3 is given with its conserved first and last residue. D genes are given only for firm matches. Where a row states a size, it is once, few, many or the class of an expanded clone; other rows omit it.

j_gene	d_gene	abundance	v_gene	CDR3aa	CDR3nt
TRBJ2-3	.	.	TRBV5-1	CASSLSQPTDTQYF	TGCGCCAGCAGCTTGTCCCAACCCACAGATACGCAGTATTTT
TRBJ2-2	TRBD2	many	TRBV2	CASIAGGVTGELFF	TGTGCCAGCATAGCGGGGGGCGTCACCGGGGAGCTGTTTTTT
TRBJ1-1	.	many	TRBV6-5	CASSYLAENTEAFF	TGTGCCAGCAGTTACCTTGCAGAGAACACTGAAGCTTTCTTT
TRBJ2-1	.	.	TRBV6-2/TRBV6-3	CASRQGRGNREQFF	TGTGCCAGCAGACAGGGGAGGGGGAATAGGGAGCAGTTCTTC
TRBJ1-5	.	.	TRBV6-2/TRBV6-3	CASSPPRGNQPQHF	TGTGCCAGCAGCCCCCCGCGGGGGAATCAGCCCCAGCATTTT
TRBJ2-7	.	.	TRBV30	CAWSVRGAVVQYF	TGTGCCTGGAGCGTCAGGGGGGCCGTCGTGCAGTACTTC
TRBJ2-3	TRBD2	few	TRBV6-1	CASSPRIAGNTDTQYF	TGTGCCAGCAGCCCCCGTATAGCGGGGAACACAGATACGCAGTATTTT
TRBJ2-2	.	many	TRBV7-2	CASSLRGQNTGELFF	TGTGCCAGCAGCTTACGGGGGCAGAACACCGGGGAGCTGTTTTTT
TRBJ1-2	TRBD1	many	TRBV5-1	CASSLEILTGGYGYTF	TGCGCCAGCAGCTTGGAAATTTTAACAGGGGGCTATGGCTACACCTTC
TRBJ1-5	.	many	TRBV2	CASSEIQGASNQPQHF	TGTGCCAGCAGTGAAATCCAGGGAGCGAGCAATCAGCCCCAGCATTTT
TRBJ2-5	TRBD2	many	TRBV7-3	CASSLKRGDHQETQYF	TGTGCCAGCAGCTTAAAGCGGGGGGATCACCAAGAGACCCAGTACTTC
TRBJ1-5	.	many	TRBV20-1	CSARVTGASNQPQHF	TGCAGTGCTAGAGTGACCGGGGCTAGCAATCAGCCCCAGCATTTT
TRBJ2-1	TRBD2	many	TRBV20-1	CSASPGGLAGISLF	TGCAGTGCTAGCCCCGGCGGACTAGCGGGTATTTCGCTCTTC
TRBJ2-3	.	many	TRBV2	CASSEIRGDSAQYF	TGTGCCAGCAGTGAAATTCGTGGGGACTCAGCGCAGTATTTT
TRBJ2-7	TRBD2	many	TRBV7-2	CASSSQALAVGEQYF	TGTGCCAGCAGCTCCCAAGCTCTAGCGGTGGGAGAGCAGTACTTC
TRBJ2-1	TRBD2	few	TRBV7-2	CASSLARARGYIF	TGTGCCAGCAGCTTAGCTCGCGCGCGGGGGTATATCTTC
TRBJ1-6	.	few	TRBV28	CASILRTDNSPLHF	TGTGCCAGCATACTCCGGACAGATAATTCACCCCTCCACTTT
TRBJ2-4	.	many	TRBV25-1	CASKHDAKNIQYF	TGTGCCAGCAAGCACGACGCCAAAAACATTCAGTACTTC
TRBJ2-7	TRBD2	many	TRBV10-3	CAISPRGVHEQYF	TGTGCCATCAGTCCGCGGGGGGTTCACGAGCAGTACTTC
TRBJ1-2	.	many	TRBV12-3/TRBV12-4	CASSFAGDGYTF	TGTGCCAGCAGTTTTGCCGGCGATGGCTACACCTTC
TRBJ2-5	.	many	TRBV5-6	CASSLPKESWKTQYF	TGTGCCAGCAGCTTGCCGAAGGAGAGTTGGAAGACCCAGTACTTC
TRBJ2-6	TRBD1	.	TRBV5-1	CASSQPGGAGANVLTF	TGCGCCAGCAGCCAACCAGGGGGCGCTGGGGCCAACGTCCTGACTTTC
TRBJ2-2	.	.	TRBV4-3	CASSQGRGKGGGELFF	TGCGCCAGCAGCCAAGGGAGGGGCAAGGGCGGCGGGGAGCTGTTTTTT
TRBJ2-5	.	.	TRBV4-3	CASSQEGTGIEETQYF	TGCGCCAGCAGCCAAGAAGGAACAGGGATCGAGGAGACCCAGTACTTC
TRBJ1-2	TRBD1	.	TRBV4-1	CASRTTPIRDSTNYGYTF	TGCGCCAGCAGGACCACCCCCATCAGGGACAGTACTAACTATGGCTACACCTTC
TRBJ2-1	.	.	TRBV6-2/TRBV6-3	CASSQTRREQFF	TGTGCCAGCAGTCAGACTAGGCGCGAGCAGTTCTTC
TRBJ2-2	TRBD2	.	TRBV2	CASRLLAGNTGELFF	TGTGCCAGCCGCCTCTTAGCGGGGAACACCGGGGAGCTGTTTTTT
TRBJ1-2	.	.	TRBV19	CASSIGTFLDYGYTF	TGTGCCAGTAGTATCGGGACATTCCTTGACTATGGCTACACCTTC
TRBJ2-1	TRBD2	few	TRBV4-2	CASSRTGGARPNEQFF	TGTGCCAGCAGCCGAACCGGGGGGGCGAGACCCAATGAGCAGTTCTTC
TRBJ1-3	.	.	TRBV29-1	CSVGSGNSGNTIYF	TGCAGCGTTGGGTCCGGCAACTCTGGAAACACCATATATTTT